A selection of T cell receptor beta chains follows, all from one sample in a study of shared clonotypes between healthy human individuals. Here immunoSEQ multiplex PCR was the method, and the copy in TCRdb shows in-frame clones only, minus some. The table records around 2.1 million clones, about 93% of them present only once. Sample: naive CD8+ T cells from PBMCs. Every receptor here comes from a man younger than 35 in good health. Some clones in this sample may be carry-over from other donors' samples. The CDR3 runs from the conserved cysteine through the conserved F or W. D genes are given only for firm matches. Part of the rows lack a size; the others show once, few, many or a class for expanded clones.

cdr3_aa cdr3_nt cdr3_length v_call d_call clone_size j_call
CASSPTLYSGYEQYF TGTGCCAGCAGTCCCACACTGTACTCAGGGTACGAGCAGTACTTC 15 TRBV27 NA NA TRBJ2-7
CASSSSGAGGTYEQYF TGTGCCAGCAGCTCCTCAGGGGCGGGGGGCACCTACGAGCAGTACTTC 16 TRBV7-9 TRBD2 NA TRBJ2-7
CASRPSGGYYEQYF TGTGCCAGCAGGCCCTCGGGGGGCTACTACGAGCAGTACTTC 14 TRBV6-1 NA NA TRBJ2-7
CSVLTAPGEQYF TGCAGCGTCCTCACCGCCCCCGGGGAGCAGTACTTC 12 TRBV29-1 NA NA TRBJ2-7
CASSEWTGRNYGYTF TGTGCCAGCAGTGAATGGACAGGCCGGAACTATGGCTACACCTTC 15 TRBV6-1 TRBD1 once TRBJ1-2
CASSFGTEAFF TGTGCCAGCAGTTTTGGGACAGAAGCTTTCTTT 11 TRBV25-1 NA few TRBJ1-1
CASSSRAQETQYF TGTGCCAGCAGCTCCCGGGCCCAAGAGACCCAGTACTTC 13 TRBV7-9 NA NA TRBJ2-5
CATSRGPGAEAFF TGTGCCACCAGCAGAGGGCCAGGGGCTGAAGCTTTCTTT 13 TRBV15 NA once TRBJ1-1
CAWSDSDPGTSGIWFNTDTQYF TGTGCCTGGAGTGACTCGGATCCCGGGACTAGCGGGATATGGTTTAACACAGATACGCAGTATTTT 22 TRBV30 TRBD2 NA TRBJ2-3
CASSSRGNQPQHF TGTGCCAGCAGTTCAAGGGGCAATCAGCCCCAGCATTTT 13 TRBV27 NA few TRBJ1-5
CASHPTGGYGYGYTF TGTGCCAGCCACCCGACAGGGGGCTATGGATATGGCTACACCTTC 15 TRBV27 TRBD1 NA TRBJ1-2
CASSPGTSAYNEQFF TGTGCCAGCTCACCAGGGACTAGCGCATACAATGAGCAGTTCTTC 15 TRBV18 TRBD2 NA TRBJ2-1
CASSKDRAGANVLTF TGTGCCAGCAGCAAAGACAGGGCTGGGGCCAACGTCCTGACTTTC 15 TRBV21-1 NA NA TRBJ2-6
CASSKVFTGKLFF TGTGCCAGTAGTAAGGTGTTCACCGGGAAGCTGTTTTTT 13 TRBV19 NA NA TRBJ2-2
CASSFVAGGLSYEQYF TGTGCCAGCAGCTTCGTAGCGGGAGGCCTCTCCTACGAGCAGTACTTC 16 TRBV7-2 TRBD2 NA TRBJ2-7
CASSRISQGYHEQFF TGTGCCAGCAGCCGAATTTCACAGGGTTATCATGAGCAGTTCTTC 15 TRBV7-9 NA NA TRBJ2-1
CASSLAPGQGTETQYF TGTGCCAGCAGTTTAGCACCGGGACAGGGGACGGAGACCCAGTACTTC 16 TRBV28 TRBD1 NA TRBJ2-5
CASSPGGTEAFF TGTGCCAGCAGTCCAGGTGGTACTGAAGCTTTCTTT 12 TRBV14 NA NA TRBJ1-1
CASSLDLGDRSYEQYF TGTGCCAGCAGTTTAGACCTAGGAGACAGGAGCTACGAGCAGTACTTC 16 TRBV28 NA NA TRBJ2-7
CASSLRISNQPQHF TGTGCCAGCAGTTTACGAATTAGCAATCAGCCCCAGCATTTT 14 TRBV28 NA NA TRBJ1-5
CSVSGALFSTEAFF TGCAGCGTTTCCGGGGCGCTATTTTCCACTGAAGCTTTCTTT 14 TRBV29-1 NA NA TRBJ1-1
CASSQKGSLYEQYF TGCGCCAGCAGCCAAAAAGGGTCTCTCTACGAGCAGTACTTC 14 TRBV4-1 NA NA TRBJ2-7
CVSTPLSSYNEQFF TGTGTCAGCACCCCCCTTAGCTCCTACAATGAGCAGTTCTTC 14 TRBV27 NA NA TRBJ2-1